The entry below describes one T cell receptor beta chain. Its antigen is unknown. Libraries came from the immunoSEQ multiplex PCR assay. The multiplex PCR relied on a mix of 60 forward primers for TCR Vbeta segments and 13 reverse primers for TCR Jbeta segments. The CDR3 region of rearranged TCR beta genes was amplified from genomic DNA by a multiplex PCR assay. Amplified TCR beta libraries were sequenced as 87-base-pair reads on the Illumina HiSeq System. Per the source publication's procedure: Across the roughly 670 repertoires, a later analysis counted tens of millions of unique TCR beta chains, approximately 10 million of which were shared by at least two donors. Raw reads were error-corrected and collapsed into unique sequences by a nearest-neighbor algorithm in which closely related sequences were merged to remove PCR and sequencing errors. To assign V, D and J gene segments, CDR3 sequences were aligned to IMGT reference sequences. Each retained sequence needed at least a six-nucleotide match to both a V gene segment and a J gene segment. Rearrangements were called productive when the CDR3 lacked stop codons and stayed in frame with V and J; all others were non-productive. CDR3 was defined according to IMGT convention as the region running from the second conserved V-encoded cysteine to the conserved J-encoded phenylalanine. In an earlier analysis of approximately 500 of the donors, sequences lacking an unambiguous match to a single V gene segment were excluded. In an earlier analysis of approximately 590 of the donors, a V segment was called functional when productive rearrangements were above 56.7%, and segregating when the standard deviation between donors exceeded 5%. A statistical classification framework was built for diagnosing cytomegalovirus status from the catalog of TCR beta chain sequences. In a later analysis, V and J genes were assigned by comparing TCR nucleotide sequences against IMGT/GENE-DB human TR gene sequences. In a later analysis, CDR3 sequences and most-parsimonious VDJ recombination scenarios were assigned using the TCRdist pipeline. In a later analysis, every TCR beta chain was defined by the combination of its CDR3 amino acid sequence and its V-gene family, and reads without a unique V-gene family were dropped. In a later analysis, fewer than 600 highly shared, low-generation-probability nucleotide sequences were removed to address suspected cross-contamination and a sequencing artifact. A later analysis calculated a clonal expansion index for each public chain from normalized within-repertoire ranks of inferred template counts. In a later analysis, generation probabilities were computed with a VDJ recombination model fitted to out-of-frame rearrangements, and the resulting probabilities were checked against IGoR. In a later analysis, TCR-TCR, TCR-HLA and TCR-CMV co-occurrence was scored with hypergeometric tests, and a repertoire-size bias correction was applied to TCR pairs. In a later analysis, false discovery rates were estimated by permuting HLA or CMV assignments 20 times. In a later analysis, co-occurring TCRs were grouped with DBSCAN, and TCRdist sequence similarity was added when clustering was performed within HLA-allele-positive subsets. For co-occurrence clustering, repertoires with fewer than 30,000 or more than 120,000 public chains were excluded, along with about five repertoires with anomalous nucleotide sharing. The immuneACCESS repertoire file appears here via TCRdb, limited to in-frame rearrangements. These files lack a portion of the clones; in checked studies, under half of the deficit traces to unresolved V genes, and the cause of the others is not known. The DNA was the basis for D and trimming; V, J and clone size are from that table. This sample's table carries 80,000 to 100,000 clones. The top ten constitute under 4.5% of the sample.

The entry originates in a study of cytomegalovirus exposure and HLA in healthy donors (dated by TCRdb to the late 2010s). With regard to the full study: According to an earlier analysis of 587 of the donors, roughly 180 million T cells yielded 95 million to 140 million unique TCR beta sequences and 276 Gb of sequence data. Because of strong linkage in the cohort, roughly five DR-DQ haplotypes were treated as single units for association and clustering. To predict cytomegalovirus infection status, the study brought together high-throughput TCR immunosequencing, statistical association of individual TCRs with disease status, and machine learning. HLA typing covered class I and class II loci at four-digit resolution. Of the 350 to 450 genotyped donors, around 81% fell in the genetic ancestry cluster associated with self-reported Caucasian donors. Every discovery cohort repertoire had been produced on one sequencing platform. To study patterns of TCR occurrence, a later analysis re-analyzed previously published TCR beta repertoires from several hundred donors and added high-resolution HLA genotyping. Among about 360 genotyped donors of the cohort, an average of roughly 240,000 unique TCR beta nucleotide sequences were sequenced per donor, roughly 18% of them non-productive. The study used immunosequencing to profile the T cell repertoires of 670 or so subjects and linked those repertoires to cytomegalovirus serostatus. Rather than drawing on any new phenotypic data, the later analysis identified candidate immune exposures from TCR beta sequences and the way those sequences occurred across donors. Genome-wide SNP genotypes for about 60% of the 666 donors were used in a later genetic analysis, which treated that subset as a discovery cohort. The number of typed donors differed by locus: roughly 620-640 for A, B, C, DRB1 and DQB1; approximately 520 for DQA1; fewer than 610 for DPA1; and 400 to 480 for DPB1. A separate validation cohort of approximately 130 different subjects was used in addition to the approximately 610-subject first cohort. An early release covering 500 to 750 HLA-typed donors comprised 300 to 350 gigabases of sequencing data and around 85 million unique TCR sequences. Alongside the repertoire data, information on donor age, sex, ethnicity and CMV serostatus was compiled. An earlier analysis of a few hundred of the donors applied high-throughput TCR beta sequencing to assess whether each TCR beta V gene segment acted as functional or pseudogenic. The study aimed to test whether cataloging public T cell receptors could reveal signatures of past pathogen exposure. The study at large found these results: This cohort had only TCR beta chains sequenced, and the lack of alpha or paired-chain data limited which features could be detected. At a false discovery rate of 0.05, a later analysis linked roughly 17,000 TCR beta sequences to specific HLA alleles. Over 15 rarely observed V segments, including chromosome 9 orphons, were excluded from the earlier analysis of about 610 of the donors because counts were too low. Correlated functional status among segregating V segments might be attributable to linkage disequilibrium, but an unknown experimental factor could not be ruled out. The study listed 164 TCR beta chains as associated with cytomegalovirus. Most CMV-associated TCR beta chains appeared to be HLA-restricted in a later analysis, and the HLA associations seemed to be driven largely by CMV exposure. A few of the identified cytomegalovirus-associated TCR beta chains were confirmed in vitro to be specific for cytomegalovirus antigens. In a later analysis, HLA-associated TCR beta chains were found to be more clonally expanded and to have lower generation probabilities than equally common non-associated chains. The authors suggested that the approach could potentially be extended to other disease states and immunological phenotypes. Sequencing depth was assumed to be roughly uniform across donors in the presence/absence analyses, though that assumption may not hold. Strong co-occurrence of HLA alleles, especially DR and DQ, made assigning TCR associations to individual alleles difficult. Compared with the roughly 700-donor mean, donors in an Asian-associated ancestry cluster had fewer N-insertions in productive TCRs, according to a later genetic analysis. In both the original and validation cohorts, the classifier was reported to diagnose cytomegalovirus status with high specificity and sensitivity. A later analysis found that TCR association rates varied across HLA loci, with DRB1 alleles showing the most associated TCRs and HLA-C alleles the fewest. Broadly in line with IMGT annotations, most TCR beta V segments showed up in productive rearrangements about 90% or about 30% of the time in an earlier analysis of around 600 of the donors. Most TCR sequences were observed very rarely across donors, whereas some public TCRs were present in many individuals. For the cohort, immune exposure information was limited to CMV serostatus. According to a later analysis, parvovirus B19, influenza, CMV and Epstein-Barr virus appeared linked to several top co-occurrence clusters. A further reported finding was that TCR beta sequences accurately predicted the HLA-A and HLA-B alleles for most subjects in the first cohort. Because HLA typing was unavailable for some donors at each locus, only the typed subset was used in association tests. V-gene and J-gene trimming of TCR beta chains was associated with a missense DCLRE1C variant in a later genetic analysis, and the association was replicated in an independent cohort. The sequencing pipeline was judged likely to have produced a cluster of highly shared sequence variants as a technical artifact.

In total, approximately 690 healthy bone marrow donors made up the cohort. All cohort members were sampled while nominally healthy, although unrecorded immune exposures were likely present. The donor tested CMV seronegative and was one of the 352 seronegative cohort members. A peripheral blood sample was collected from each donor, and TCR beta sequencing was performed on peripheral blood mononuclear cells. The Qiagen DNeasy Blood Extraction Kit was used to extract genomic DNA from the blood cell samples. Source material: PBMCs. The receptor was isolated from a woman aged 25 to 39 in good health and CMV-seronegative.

In nucleotide form, the sequence is TGCGCCAGCAGTGAGTCCAAGGTAGCGGACGATGAGCAGTTCTTC. Translated, this is CASSESKVADDEQFF. The chain is made from TRBV10-1 and TRBJ2-1; D gene: possibly TRBD2, on 6 matching bases. The CDR3, from cysteine to phenylalanine, totals 15 residues. Solely the CDR3 DNA is kept, with 45 bases framed from the first base. V is cut by 0 bases and J by 8 bases, and the space between the germline ends is 14 bases. Sequences WNHNN (CDR1) and SYGVQD (CDR2) are obtained from the germline V gene (reference sequence).